Below are 8 T cell receptor beta chains sequenced from a single sample in a study of blood T cell repertoires in COVID-19. Libraries were prepared by immunoSEQ multiplex PCR; TCRdb keeps only in-frame clonotypes and omits some of them. The sample holds about 430,000 clones; 88% are singletons and the top ten take approximately 1.5%. Sequenced input: PBMCs or T cells enriched from blood (not recorded which). These receptors all stem from a woman younger than 30 who had been exposed to COVID-19.

V is TRBV7-8 and J is TRBJ1-3; D remains ambiguous. The V end lost 8 bases, the J end lost 4 bases, and 18 bases lay between the germline ends. The CDR3 contains 15 residues. CDR1 is SGHVS, CDR2 FQNEAQ, per germline. The CDR3 spells CASSRQRGPGNTIYF. The CDR3 coding sequence is TGTGCCAGCTCCCGTCAGCGGGGTCCAGGAAACACCATATATTTT.

The rearrangement uses TRBV7-2 and TRBJ2-1, with a possible D match to TRBD1 (6 bases). There are 17 residues in the CDR3. The germline CDR1 and CDR2 sequences are SGHTA and FQGNSA. Trimming left V 1 base short and J 1 base short, with 14 bases between. CDR3 protein: CASSLDVPGHSYNEQFF. CDR3 in DNA: TGTGCCAGCAGCTTAGACGTCCCGGGACATTCCTACAATGAGCAGTTCTTC.

V gene TRBV27 combines with J gene TRBJ1-2; D gene uncertain. Germline CDR1 is MNHEY and CDR2 is SMNVEV (reference sequence). The CDR3 runs to 12 residues. Trimming left V 3 bases short and J 0 bases short, with 2 bases between. The DNA of the CDR3 is TGTGCCAGCAGTTTTACTAACTATGGCTACACCTTC. This encodes CASSFTNYGYTF.

The V and J genes are TRBV13 and TRBJ1-2; no definite D call. The CDR3 runs to 16 residues. V was shortened by 0 bases and J by 0 bases, with 11 bases between the two germline ends. Germline lookup yields CDR1 PRHDT and CDR2 FYEKMQ (reference sequence). CDR3 coding DNA: TGTGCCAGCAGCTTAGGCTTGGCAGGCTCTAACTATGGCTACACCTTC. This encodes CASSLGLAGSNYGYTF.

This CDR3 is CSAFRESPLHF. In nucleotides, the CDR3 is TGCAGTGCTTTCAGGGAATCACCCCTCCACTTT. This chain joins TRBV20-1 and TRBJ1-6; TRBD1 might be the D (5 bases). With 5 bases removed from V and 10 bases from J, the gap between germline ends came to 9 bases. Germline loops: CDR1 DFQATT, CDR2 SNEGSKA (reference sequence). This CDR3 is 11 amino acids long.

The chain has TRBV27 and TRBJ2-1, with D possibly being TRBD1 (5 bases). With 5 bases removed from V and 2 bases from J, the gap between germline ends came to 16 bases. The CDR3 sequence is 16 residues long. Germline values: CDR1 MNHEY, CDR2 SMNVEV (reference sequence). CDR3 sequence: CASSDLGASTYNEQFF. The CDR3 region has the DNA TGTGCCAGCAGTGATCTTGGGGCCTCTACCTACAATGAGCAGTTCTTC.

The chain couples TRBV5-1 to TRBJ2-7, with 8 bases that match TRBD2. V gave up 4 bases and J gave up 3 bases; unmatched junction bases: 12. The CDR3 length is 16 residues. Germline V gene sequence: CDR1 SGHRS, CDR2 YFSETQ. DNA of the CDR3: TGCGCCAGCAGCCACCAGCCGGGACTAGAGGGCTACGAGCAGTACTTC. Amino acid sequence: CASSHQPGLEGYEQYF. Drawing the rest from reference TRBV5-1 and TRBJ2-7, the complete variable domain is KAGVTQTPRYLIKTRGQQVTLSCSPISGHRSVSWYQQTPGQGLQFLFEYFSETQRNKGNFPGRFSGRQFSNSRSEMNVSTLELGDSALYLCASSHQPGLEGYEQYFGPGTRLTVT.

This chain joins TRBV5-6 and TRBJ1-1, with D possibly TRBD1 on 5 matching bases. Trimming pared 2 bases from V and 1 base from J, leaving 15 bases between. Germline V gene sequence: CDR1 SGHDT, CDR2 YYEEEE. There are 16 residues in the CDR3. CDR3 sequence reads: CASSFSPGGWNTEAFF. The CDR3 DNA reads as TGTGCCAGCAGCTTTAGTCCCGGGGGATGGAACACTGAAGCTTTCTTT.